This entry lists 5 T cell receptor beta chains sequenced from one sample in a study of blood T cell repertoires in COVID-19. TCRdb's table, derived via immunoSEQ multiplex PCR, lists solely in-frame clones and lacks some. Altogether about 81,000 clones are present, approximately 90% being singletons, with the ten largest covering around 10%. Material: peripheral blood. Every receptor here comes from a man between 70 and 80 years old with active or convalescent COVID-19.

The gene calls are TRBV6-5 and TRBJ2-3, with D perhaps TRBD2 (6 bases). V lost 2 bases and J lost 0, with 9 bases in between. The CDR3 totals 15 residues. CDR1 and CDR2 from the germline V gene are MNHEY and SVGAGI. The CDR3 reads CASSYGGESTDTQYF. CDR3 DNA: TGTGCCAGCAGTTACGGCGGGGAGAGCACAGATACGCAGTATTTT.

The genes are TRBV5-4 and TRBJ1-1, with D maybe TRBD1 (6 bases). CDR1 is SGHNT and CDR2 is YYREEE in the germline V gene (reference sequence). This CDR3 has 14 residues. V lost 4 bases, J lost 4 bases, and 14 bases lay in between. CDR3 sequence: CASSPRGYSTEAFF. The CDR3 nucleotides are TGTGCCAGCAGCCCGAGGGGGTACAGCACTGAAGCTTTCTTT.

V is TRBV28 and J is TRBJ1-5; D remains ambiguous. This CDR3 comprises 14 residues. Trimming pared 3 bases from V and 2 bases from J, leaving 8 bases between. The germline CDR1 and CDR2 sequences are MDHEN and SYDVKM. The CDR3 region has the DNA TGTGCCAGCAGTTTTTTTTCGGGCAATCAGCCCCAGCATTTT. As protein: CASSFFSGNQPQHF.

The genes are TRBV13 and TRBJ2-3; a weak D match, TRBD1 (6 bases). V was cut by 5 bases and J by 6 bases, with 12 bases left in between. Germline CDR1 is PRHDT and CDR2 is FYEKMQ (reference sequence). There are 13 residues in the CDR3. The CDR3 spells CASSGQSWDTQYF. CDR3 nucleotides: TGTGCCAGCAGCGGACAGTCTTGGGATACGCAGTATTTT.

The V call is TRBV5-6, the J call TRBJ2-2; D is unresolved. This CDR3 is built from 14 residues. V was clipped by 4 bases and J by 1 base, with 8 bases between them. CDR1 SGHDT and CDR2 YYEEEE come from the germline V gene. The CDR3: CASSPNRNTGELFF. The DNA for the CDR3 is TGTGCCAGCAGCCCGAACAGGAACACCGGGGAGCTGTTTTTT.